A single TCR beta chain is shown here with its context. The sample comes from a study of OX40 agonist ivuxolimab in advanced cancers. The overall study: Ivuxolimab, which is an agonistic anti-OX40 (CD134) antibody, was administered to the patients.

It was autoimmune disease history or systemic immunosuppression that excluded patients. Cycle 7 day 1, cycle 4 day 1, and baseline were the timepoints at which blood was sampled. This CDR3 region has 16 residues. Germline assignment: CDR1 SGHVS and CDR2 FQNEAQ. The ends lost 3 bases at V and 3 bases at J; junction bases unmatched: 7. TCRdb's copy holds only in-frame clones and misses some; the assay was immunoSEQ multiplex PCR. The profile shows 90,000 or so clones, roughly nine tenths of them singletons. V is TRBV7-8 and J is TRBJ1-4; 7 bases map to TRBD1. This sequence was found in an adult with an advanced solid tumor such as melanoma, head and neck, liver or kidney cancer. This material consisted of CD4+ or CD8+ T cells sorted from blood, taken in a trial of the OX40 agonist ivuxolimab. In nucleotides, the CDR3 is TGTGCCAGCAGCTTTTCGACAGGGTCAGCTAATGAAAAACTGTTTTTT. Translated, it gives CASSFSTGSANEKLFF.